These 3 T cell receptor beta chains were sequenced from one sample in a study of blood T cell repertoires in COVID-19. Using immunoSEQ multiplex PCR, the repertoire was profiled, and TCRdb retains in-frame clones only, with some absent. The sample holds a few hundred thousand clones, roughly 91% seen once. Sequences were obtained from peripheral blood. These TCRs come from a man aged 50 or older with active or convalescent COVID-19.

This chain joins TRBV5-1 and TRBJ2-3; 8 positions match TRBD1. The junction had 9 bases not matched to a gene; V was cut back by 9 bases and J by 3 bases. CDR3 size: 14 residues. Germline V CDR1 and CDR2: SGHRS, YFSETQ. CDR3 nucleotide sequence: TGCGCCACCATGACAGGGGAAGTTACAGATACGCAGTATTTT. Residues: CATMTGEVTDTQYF.

The chain recombines TRBV28 with TRBJ2-5, with D maybe TRBD2 (7 bases). This CDR3 comprises 16 residues. V lost 6 bases and J 3 bases, leaving 20 bases between the germline ends. Germline V gene sequence: CDR1 MDHEN, CDR2 SYDVKM. This chain's CDR3 is CASSTHRGAAKETQYF. CDR3 nucleotide sequence: TGTGCCAGCAGCACCCACCGGGGGGCAGCCAAAGAGACCCAGTACTTC.

This chain connects TRBV7-6 to TRBJ2-6, with a possible D match to TRBD2 (6 bases). Germline CDR1 and CDR2: SGHVS and FNYEAQ. V was clipped by 5 bases and J by 0 bases, with 11 bases between them. The CDR3 totals 16 residues. This CDR3 reads CASSPLGGSGANVLTF. The CDR3 nucleotides read TGTGCCAGCAGCCCCCTCGGGGGCTCTGGGGCCAACGTCCTGACTTTC.